The clone carrying this T cell receptor beta chain was seen a handful of times. The antigen remains unidentified. This record belongs to a study of blood T cells in healthy people across ages. The germline V gene has CDR1 MNHEY and CDR2 SVGEGT. The V end was cut by 2 bases, the J end by 2 bases, with 15 bases between. This CDR3 contains 16 residues. For the second PCR, which ran for roughly 7 to 11 cycles, a sample-barcoded 5' primer and a J-beta primer mix were used. MiXCR was run by TCRdb on the 5' RACE reads, yielding one entry per CDR3 protein. The sample records over 1,500,000 distinct CDR3 sequences, 40% to 55% being singletons. General study points: Diversity was higher, and naive CD4+ cells more numerous, in long-lived donors than in aged donors. Total diversity from one million sequenced T cells was likely underestimated. No conclusive comparison of naive versus antigen-experienced cells was possible with unsorted PBMCs.

The sample consisted of blood. This rearrangement joins TRBV6-2 or TRBV6-3 to TRBJ2-5; D is possibly TRBD2 (5 bases). The clonotype originates from a woman in her thirties or forties in good health. The CDR3 spells CASSYDRRELQETQYF. CDR3 sequence (DNA): TGTGCCAGCAGTTACGATCGACGGGAACTACAAGAGACCCAGTACTTC.